The TCR beta chain under discussion was sequenced for a study of shared clonotypes between healthy human individuals. Whole-study results and caveats: The expectation was that sequencing depth would affect clonotype sharing among donors. There were few donors, and this limited the genetic and exposure-history diversity represented.

Germline values: CDR1 SEHNR, CDR2 FQNEAQ (reference sequence). V was clipped by 6 bases and J by 4 bases; unmatched bases: 3. The CDR3 runs 14 residues. Naive-designated CD8 cells lacked CD45RO, were positively enriched for CCR7, and omitted terminally differentiated effector memory CD45RA+ cells. There were no recent acute infections or vaccinations among the donors, who were healthy HIV-negative adults. Produced via immunoSEQ multiplex PCR; TCRdb's table is partial and in-frame only. The data contain about 580,000 clones, roughly 98% of them seen just once; the ten biggest clones take up 0.3%. In regard to this clone: What it recognizes is unknown.

This chain uses TRBV7-9 with TRBJ2-2; 9 bases map to TRBD2. The sequence derives from a man aged 30 to 45 in good health. The sample comprised naive CD8+ T cells sorted from blood. The CDR3 here is CASSRLAVTGELFF. The CDR3 nucleotides are TGTGCCAGCAGTCGACTAGCGGTCACCGGGGAGCTGTTTTTT.